One sample yielded the 21 T cell receptor beta chains listed below, sequenced in a study of post-analysis software for immune sequencing data. General observations from the study: Among roughly five TRBV segments more frequent in patients than controls were TRBV5-6, TRBV5-1 and TRBV20-1.

Carried by the TCR beta cDNA libraries were unique molecular identifiers. TCRdb reanalysed the PCR reads using MiXCR and keeps one entry per CDR3 protein. The sample contains more than 450,000 distinct CDR3 sequences, around a third of which appear only once. No cognate antigen is known for these TCRs. The sequenced material came from blood. These TCRs come from a girl aged 2 to 17 with multiple sclerosis.

This clonotype has only a few counts. This rearrangement joins TRBV5-1 to TRBJ2-7; D might be TRBD2 (6 bases). V dropped 4 bases and J dropped 2 bases, with 13 bases sitting between them. The CDR3 contains 14 residues. Germline V gene data show CDR1 as SGHRS and CDR2 as YFSETQ. CDR3 sequence: CASSPGGQTYEQYF. As DNA, the CDR3 is TGCGCCAGCAGCCCTGGAGGGCAGACCTACGAGCAGTACTTC.

The chain employs TRBV13 and TRBJ2-3; no definite D call. The CDR3 covers 16 residues. Trimming stripped 5 bases from V and 1 base from J, with 16 bases between. Germline assignment: CDR1 PRHDT and CDR2 FYEKMQ (reference sequence). The CDR3 DNA follows: TGTGCCAGCAGCCTAAGGTTGCAGGATGGCACAGATACGCAGTATTTT. It codes for CASSLRLQDGTDTQYF.

This clonotype was recorded only once. This sequence joins TRBV5-5 and TRBJ1-5, with D uncertain. The CDR3 spans 14 residues. V lost 0 bases and J 7 bases, leaving 11 bases between the germline ends. The V gene's germline CDR1 is SGHKS and CDR2 YYEKEE (reference sequence). CDR3 residues: CASSLGVGRQPQHF. The CDR3 nucleotides read TGTGCCAGCAGCTTGGGGGTGGGCAGGCAGCCCCAGCATTTT.

This clonotype was seen more than once but under ten times. This chain links TRBV20-1 with TRBJ1-2, with a weak D call TRBD1 (6 bases). V dropped 2 bases and J dropped 4 bases, with 20 bases sitting between them. CDR1 DFQATT and CDR2 SNEGSKA come from the germline V gene (reference sequence). The CDR3 runs 16 residues. CDR3 region: CSARLGAGGSAYGYTF. The CDR3 DNA is TGCAGTGCTAGATTGGGGGCCGGGGGGTCGGCCTATGGCTACACCTTC.

The genes are TRBV29-1 and TRBJ2-1, with unresolved D. Germline CDR1 and CDR2: SQVTM and ANQGSEA. V was cut by 8 bases and J by 8 bases, with 16 bases left in between. The CDR3 runs 12 residues. CDR3 loop: CSSSAAGHEQFF. The CDR3, as DNA: TGCAGCTCCTCCGCTGCAGGACATGAGCAGTTCTTC.

This chain joins TRBV7-9 and TRBJ1-1; no clear D. Per germline, CDR1 SEHNR and CDR2 FQNEAQ (reference sequence). V was pared by 1 base and J by 0 bases, with 9 bases between. The CDR3 has 15 residues. CDR3 amino acids: CASSLDEGLNTEAFF. The DNA of the CDR3 is TGTGCCAGCAGCTTAGACGAGGGTCTGAACACTGAAGCTTTCTTT.

The CDR3 DNA reads as TGCAGTGCTAGAGGGCCCCGGGACAGGGTTGGCGAGACCCAGTACTTC. Translation gives CSARGPRDRVGETQYF. The chain is built from TRBV20-1 and TRBJ2-5; 9 nucleotides agree with TRBD1. The germline CDR1 and CDR2 sequences are DFQATT and SNEGSKA (reference sequence). The CDR3 is made up of 16 amino acids. Germline trimming cut 1 base from V and 5 bases from J; bases unmatched to any gene: 11.

This chain's CDR3 is CSAPRRGSGASTDTQYF. The CDR3 nucleotides are TGCAGTGCTCCCCGCCGAGGTAGCGGGGCAAGCACAGATACGCAGTATTTT. The chain couples TRBV20-1 to TRBJ2-3; 8 bases map to TRBD2. The V gene's germline CDR1 is DFQATT and CDR2 SNEGSKA (reference sequence). The V gene end was trimmed by 5 bases and the J gene end by 0 bases; junction bases not matched to a gene: 13. The CDR3 totals 17 residues.

This clonotype was found a few times. The chain joins TRBV10-3 to TRBJ1-4; maybe TRBD1 (6 bases). The CDR3 is 17 amino acids. V shed 3 bases and J shed 0 bases, with 14 bases lying between them. CDR1 ENHRY and CDR2 SYGVKD come from the germline V gene. In DNA, the CDR3 is TGTGCCATCAGTGACGGTGGTCGGGGGCCAACTAATGAAAAACTGTTTTTT. Its translation is CAISDGGRGPTNEKLFF.

The sample holds a few counts of this clonotype. This sequence joins TRBV5-5 and TRBJ2-6; possibly TRBD1 for D (6 bases). The CDR3 is 15 amino acids. The germline CDR1 and CDR2 sequences are SGHKS and YYEKEE (reference sequence). The V gene lost 3 bases and the J gene lost 5 bases, with 12 bases spanning the gap. The CDR3 DNA sequence: TGTGCCAGCAGCTACGGGACAAGTAGGGCCAACGTCCTGACTTTC. Its protein product is CASSYGTSRANVLTF.

The gene calls are TRBV6-5 and TRBJ1-2; perhaps TRBD1 as D (5 bases). Germline V gene data show CDR1 as MNHEY and CDR2 as SVGAGI. The CDR3 consists of 14 residues. The V end was cut by 5 bases, the J end by 3 bases, with 13 bases between. In DNA form, the CDR3 reads TGTGCCAGCAGTCCCCGGGACCGGGACTATGGCTACACCTTC. Translation: CASSPRDRDYGYTF.

The rearrangement uses TRBV12-3 or TRBV12-4 and TRBJ1-6; TRBD1 matches at 8 bases. CDR3 length equals 18 residues. V gave up 6 bases and J gave up 9 bases; unmatched junction bases: 19. The CDR3 nucleotides are TGTGCCAGCAGCCCCGGGACAGGCGCCGCGGGGTATTTTTCACCCCTCCACTTT. Translation: CASSPGTGAAGYFSPLHF.

The table lists this clonotype with a few counts. The chain joins TRBV7-2 to TRBJ2-3, with 7 positions matching TRBD2. The length of the CDR3 is 14 residues. Germline CDR1 is SGHTA and CDR2 is FQGNSA. Trimming at V came to 6 bases and at J to 1 base, leaving 4 bases not matched to a gene. CDR3 region: CASRGSGGTDTQYF. The CDR3 nucleotides read TGTGCCAGCAGAGGAAGCGGGGGCACAGATACGCAGTATTTT. Variable domain in full (rest from reference TRBV7-2 and TRBJ2-3): GAGVSQSPSNKVTEKGKDVELRCDPISGHTALYWYRQSLGQGLEFLIYFQGNSAPDKSGLPSDRFSAERTGGSVSTLTIQRTQQEDSAVYLCASRGSGGTDTQYFGPGTRLTVL.

The chain has TRBV12-3 or TRBV12-4 and TRBJ1-2, with D possibly matching TRBD1 (6 bases). The CDR3 length is 14 residues. V was pared by 6 bases and J by 2 bases, with 13 bases between. The CDR3 nucleotides are TGTGCCAGCAGCCGAACTCAGGGGAACTATGGCTACACCTTC. It specifies CASSRTQGNYGYTF.

This clonotype appeared a single time. The V gene is TRBV20-1, the J gene TRBJ2-1, with TRBD2 identical over 10 bases. Trimming at V came to 6 bases and at J to 12 bases, leaving 14 bases not matched to a gene. The length of the CDR3 is 14 residues. Germline V gives CDR1 DFQATT, CDR2 SNEGSKA (reference sequence). CDR3 sequence reads: CSAIRLAGRDGQFF. The CDR3 nucleotides read TGCAGTGCCATCAGACTAGCGGGTAGGGATGGGCAGTTCTTC.

This clonotype was observed a handful of times. The V call is TRBV5-1, the J call TRBJ2-7; D call uncertain. The CDR3 is made up of 13 amino acids. Trimming cost V 1 base and J 3 bases, with 8 bases left between them. The germline CDR1 and CDR2 sequences are SGHRS and YFSETQ. The CDR3 loop is CASSLSQSYEQYF. Here the CDR3 DNA reads TGCGCCAGCAGCTTGAGCCAGAGCTACGAGCAGTACTTC.

CDR3 DNA sequence: TGTGCCACCAGTGATACCACCGACTGGAGTCGGAATGAGCAGTTCTTC. Amino acids: CATSDTTDWSRNEQFF. The chain couples TRBV24-1 to TRBJ2-1, with D uncertain. V lost 3 bases and J 7 bases, leaving 18 bases between the germline ends. Per germline, CDR1 KGHDR and CDR2 SFDVKD. CDR3 length: 16 residues.

The chain recombines TRBV7-2 with TRBJ1-2; 7 bases align to TRBD1. This CDR3 contains 14 residues. From germline, CDR1 is SGHTA and CDR2 FQGNSA. The J segment lost 4 bases and the V segment lost 5 bases, leaving 7 bases of the junction unmatched. The CDR3 DNA is TGTGCCAGCAGCGAAGGGACAGCGTCCTATGGCTACACCTTC. Translation: CASSEGTASYGYTF.

The genes are TRBV20-1 and TRBJ2-3; no clear D gene. V lost 2 bases to trimming and J lost 7 bases, with 13 bases between them. The germline gives CDR1 DFQATT, CDR2 SNEGSKA (reference sequence). CDR3 length equals 13 residues. The CDR3 sequence is CSARLDLKNTQYF. As DNA, the CDR3 is TGCAGTGCTAGATTGGATCTAAAAAATACGCAGTATTTT.

In its sample, this clonotype was seen a few times. This chain uses TRBV6-5 with TRBJ1-6; weak D call: TRBD1 (5 bases). CDR3 length equals 17 residues. Trimming removed 0 bases from V and 7 bases from J, with 16 bases in between. Per the germline V gene, CDR1 is MNHEY and CDR2 is SVGAGI. This CDR3 reads CASSYSGWGRANSPLHF. CDR3 nucleotide sequence: TGTGCCAGCAGTTACTCGGGTTGGGGCAGGGCGAATTCACCCCTCCACTTT.

This clonotype was seen a handful of times. This sequence joins TRBV6-1 and TRBJ2-3; D gene uncertain. The germline gives CDR1 MNHNS, CDR2 SASEGT. The V end was cut by 10 bases, the J end by 0 bases, with 11 bases between. This CDR3 region has 13 residues. CDR3 protein: CATNILSTDTQYF. CDR3 in DNA: TGTGCCACCAACATCCTCAGCACAGATACGCAGTATTTT.